The 30 T cell receptor beta chains reported below all come from one sample, sequenced in a study of breast tumors, draining lymph nodes, adjacent tissues. MiXCR was run by TCRdb on the multiplex PCR reads, yielding one entry per CDR3 protein. The sample has 45,000 to 65,000 distinct CDR3 sequences; around 40% are singletons. The sample consisted of breast tumor tissue. These receptors all come from a female donor with breast cancer. Some clones in this sample may be carry-over from other donors' samples.

This clonotype showed up many times. The chain couples TRBV15 to TRBJ2-2; 11 bases fit TRBD1. Germline V lookup: CDR1 LNHNV, CDR2 YYDKDF (reference sequence). There are 15 residues in the CDR3. V trimming: 1 base; J trimming: 5 bases; junction bases outside the gene matches: 0. CDR3 coding DNA: TGTGCCACCAGCAGAGGGGACAGGGGGACCGGGGAGCTGTTTTTT. Protein product: CATSRGDRGTGELFF.

This clonotype was seen many times. V gene TRBV12-3 or TRBV12-4 combines with J gene TRBJ2-3, with 8 bases fitting TRBD2. CDR3 length equals 18 residues. With 6 bases clipped from V and 1 base from J, the junction kept 15 bases outside the gene matches. CDR3 DNA: TGTGCCAGCAGGGGACTGGGCAGTGCGGGAGGACGCACAGATACGCAGTATTTT. Amino acid sequence: CASRGLGSAGGRTDTQYF.

The chain joins TRBV6-1 to TRBJ1-6, with D uncertain. The CDR3 covers 14 residues. V was pared by 8 bases and J by 5 bases, with 13 bases between. Germline loops: CDR1 MNHNS, CDR2 SASEGT. The CDR3 reads CASVKQGHNSPLHF. The CDR3 bases are TGTGCCAGCGTAAAACAAGGCCATAATTCACCCCTCCACTTT.

This sequence joins TRBV12-3 or TRBV12-4 and TRBJ1-6; D is possibly TRBD1 (5 bases). The CDR3 totals 12 residues. V was clipped by 3 bases and J by 10 bases, with 7 bases between them. Here the CDR3 reads CASSFRGSPLHF. CDR3 DNA sequence: TGTGCCAGCAGTTTTAGGGGATCACCCCTCCACTTT.

This clonotype was recorded only once. The conserved closing phenylalanine or tryptophan is absent in this CDR3, likely reflecting a read error. The DNA is left out, because the CDR3 cannot be placed on it with certainty; the CDR3 is given as TCRdb lists it. The chain couples TRBV11-3 to TRBJ2-1; TRBD2, the table's D call, lacks a check against the DNA. Termini included, the CDR3 measures 13 amino acids. Per germline, CDR1 SGHNT and CDR2 YENEEA. The chain's CDR3 is CASSLGGWEVLFY.

CDR3 sequence reads: CASTPNYGYTF. Here the CDR3 DNA reads TGTGCCAGCACCCCTAACTATGGCTACACCTTC. This chain joins TRBV2 and TRBJ1-2; D remains unclear. Germline V gene lookup returns CDR1 SNHLY and CDR2 FYNNEI. The germline V and J ends were trimmed by 7 bases and 0 bases, with 3 bases remaining between them. The CDR3 length is 11 residues.

The genes are TRBV7-2 and TRBJ2-6, with a weak D call TRBD1 (6 bases). Germline V lookup: CDR1 SGHTA, CDR2 FQGNSA. With 1 base removed from V and 4 bases from J, the gap between germline ends came to 11 bases. The CDR3 covers 16 residues. The CDR3 DNA sequence: TGTGCCAGCAGCTTAGGCCCAGGGGCCGGGGCCAACGTCCTGACTTTC. Protein product: CASSLGPGAGANVLTF.

A few counts support this clonotype. The rearrangement uses TRBV4-3 and TRBJ1-4; D gene uncertain. This CDR3 contains 10 residues. The V and J ends lost 4 bases and 8 bases respectively, with 2 bases between them. CDR1 is LGHNA and CDR2 is YSLEER in the germline V gene. DNA of the CDR3: TGCGCCAGCAGCCGGGAAAAACTGTTTTTT. This codes for CASSREKLFF.

The V and J genes are TRBV7-2 and TRBJ2-5; TRBD2 agrees at 11 bases. Germline V gene lookup returns CDR1 SGHTA and CDR2 FQGNSA. The CDR3 consists of 16 residues. Trimming cost V 1 base and J 4 bases; bases outside gene matches: 5. CDR3 in amino acids: CASSLGLAGGRETQYF. The CDR3 bases are TGTGCCAGCAGCTTAGGGCTAGCGGGAGGACGAGAGACCCAGTACTTC. The full variable domain, with the rest looked up from reference TRBV7-2 and TRBJ2-5, is GAGVSQSPSNKVTEKGKDVELRCDPISGHTALYWYRQSLGQGLEFLIYFQGNSAPDKSGLPSDRFSAERTGGSVSTLTIQRTQQEDSAVYLCASSLGLAGGRETQYFGPGTRLLVL.

This chain connects TRBV7-3 to TRBJ2-5; 7 bases agree with TRBD1. V shed 4 bases, J shed 5 bases, and the junction held 13 bases outside the gene matches. CDR3 length: 16 residues. In germline, CDR1 is SGHTA, CDR2 FQGTGA. The CDR3 protein is CASSYRGSGAGETQYF. CDR3 coding DNA: TGTGCCAGCAGCTACAGGGGCTCTGGGGCCGGGGAGACCCAGTACTTC.

V is TRBV7-2 and J is TRBJ2-3; 12 nucleotides agree with TRBD2. The CDR3 has 15 amino acids. J was trimmed by 6 bases and V by 5 bases; bases with no gene match: 6. Germline V gives CDR1 SGHTA, CDR2 FQGNSA. CDR3 in DNA: TGTGCCAGCAGCAGCGGACTAGCGGGATCTGATACGCAGTATTTT. Protein sequence: CASSSGLAGSDTQYF.

With respect to this clonotype: A read error may account for a junction end that differs from germline. CDR3 region: CASSSAFPAGINTDTPYF. The CDR3 DNA reads as TGTGCCAGTAGTTCCGCTTTCCCAGCGGGAATTAACACAGATACGCCGTATTTT. V usage is TRBV19 and J usage is TRBJ2-3, with 7 positions matching TRBD2. The CDR3 contains 18 residues. Germline CDR1 LNHDA, CDR2 SQIVND (reference sequence).

This sequence joins TRBV20-1 and TRBJ1-5, with D perhaps matching TRBD1 (6 bases). The CDR3 has 12 amino acids. The V end was cut by 7 bases, the J end by 14 bases, with 21 bases between. Germline-derived CDR1 and CDR2 are DFQATT and SNEGSKA (reference sequence). This CDR3 is CSGSGGDTYEHF. CDR3 bases: TGCAGTGGAAGTGGGGGCGACACCTACGAGCATTTT.

The genes are TRBV20-1 and TRBJ1-5; no clear D. With 4 bases removed from V and 14 bases from J, the gap between germline ends came to 24 bases. Germline-derived CDR1 and CDR2 are DFQATT and SNEGSKA (reference sequence). The CDR3 covers 14 residues. CDR3 coding DNA: TGCAGTGCTATAAATGACCGGCGGGGAGACTACGAGCATTTT. The encoded protein is CSAINDRRGDYEHF.

This clonotype was seen only once. The junction does not match germline at one end; this may be a read error. The chain recombines TRBV4-3 with TRBJ1-1, with a tentative D call TRBD1 (6 bases). The CDR3 is 17 residues long. The V gene's germline CDR1 is LGHNA and CDR2 YSLEER. CDR3 region: CASSQGAIGGWGTEAFF. Written as DNA, the CDR3 is TGCGCCAGCAGTCAAGGGGCCATAGGGGGGTGGGGCACTGAAGCTTTCTTT.

The chain links TRBV29-1 to TRBJ1-2; perhaps TRBD1 as D (5 bases). The germline gives CDR1 SQVTM, CDR2 ANQGSEA. The length of the CDR3 is 16 residues. V was trimmed by 5 bases and J by 2 bases, leaving 21 bases between them. CDR3 in DNA: TGCAGCGTTTTTCGAACCGACAGAGGTAAAAACTATGGCTACACCTTC. Translated, it gives CSVFRTDRGKNYGYTF.

A remark on this clonotype: This CDR3 is missing its conserved last phenylalanine or tryptophan, likely due to a read error. The V call is TRBV7-3, the J call TRBJ2-3, with no clear D. Germline V gives CDR1 SGHTA, CDR2 FQGTGA. Trimming stripped 1 base from V and 7 bases from J, with 12 bases between. This CDR3 spans 14 amino acids. CDR3 sequence: CASSLKLDSNTQYL. The CDR3 region has the DNA TGTGCCAGCAGCTTAAAGCTCGACTCAAATACGCAGTATCTT.

In this sample, this clonotype turned up a few times. This sequence joins TRBV7-8 and TRBJ1-1; D ambiguous. CDR3 length equals 13 residues. Trimming pared 1 base from V and 4 bases from J, leaving 7 bases between. Germline CDR1 and CDR2: SGHVS and FQNEAQ. The CDR3 sequence: CASSLVRGTEAFF. CDR3 nucleotides: TGTGCCAGCAGCTTAGTACGGGGCACTGAAGCTTTCTTT.

At least ten counts were recorded for this clonotype. This chain links TRBV19 with TRBJ2-1; 16 bases match TRBD2. V gave up 10 bases and J gave up 8 bases; unmatched junction bases: 5. CDR3 length: 14 amino acids. Germline V gives CDR1 LNHDA, CDR2 SQIVND (reference sequence). CDR3 protein: CATGGTSGRDEQFF. The CDR3 nucleotides read TGTGCCACCGGGGGGACTAGCGGGAGGGATGAGCAGTTCTTC.

The genes are TRBV7-3 and TRBJ1-5; D is perhaps TRBD1 (6 bases). In germline, CDR1 is SGHTA, CDR2 FQGTGA. The CDR3 is made up of 15 amino acids. Trimming cost V 5 bases and J 7 bases, with 18 bases left between them. The CDR3 DNA is TGTGCCAGCAGCAGCGCGGGGGCAGGGGTGCAGCCCCAGCATTTT. It yields the protein CASSSAGAGVQPQHF.

This clonotype was detected ten times or more. The chain employs TRBV7-2 and TRBJ2-7; possibly TRBD2 for D (6 bases). The V end lost 4 bases, the J end lost 4 bases, and 17 bases lay between the germline ends. Germline V gene lookup returns CDR1 SGHTA and CDR2 FQGNSA. This CDR3 comprises 15 residues. CDR3 in amino acids: CASSYHGGGLYEQYF. For the CDR3, the DNA is TGTGCCAGCAGCTACCACGGGGGTGGGCTATACGAGCAGTACTTC.

The genes are TRBV7-9 and TRBJ2-7; the match to TRBD1 covers 11 bases. CDR1 SEHNR and CDR2 FQNEAQ come from the germline V gene (reference sequence). The length of the CDR3 is 13 residues. Unmatched junction bases numbered 3, after V lost 5 bases and J lost 6 bases. In nucleotides, the CDR3 is TGTGCCAGCAGCACGGGACAGGGGGGCGAGCAGTACTTC. Protein: CASSTGQGGEQYF.

The rearrangement uses TRBV19 and TRBJ2-1, with 15 bases identical to TRBD2. This CDR3 has 18 residues. The V and J ends lost 11 bases and 0 bases, in that order; junction bases with no gene match: 11. Looked up from germline, CDR1 is LNHDA and CDR2 is SQIVND (reference sequence). In DNA form, the CDR3 reads TGTGCCGGAACGGGACTAGCGGGAGGTATTTACTCCTACAATGAGCAGTTCTTC. Translated: CAGTGLAGGIYSYNEQFF.

This clonotype has a count of ten or more. The J gene is TRBJ2-7, the V gene TRBV5-4, with D maybe TRBD1 (5 bases). The length of the CDR3 is 14 residues. V gave up 0 bases and J gave up 3 bases, with 10 bases separating them. Germline CDR1 and CDR2: SGHNT and YYREEE (reference sequence). The CDR3 sequence: CASSLGGQHYEQYF. CDR3 sequence (DNA): TGTGCCAGCAGCTTGGGCGGACAACACTACGAGCAGTACTTC.

This clonotype was counted ten times or more. At one boundary the junction diverges from the germline segment, which might be a read error. The gene calls are TRBV3-1 and TRBJ1-6, with D uncertain. The CDR3 length is 12 residues. CDR1 is LGHDT and CDR2 is YNNKEL in the germline V gene (reference sequence). The CDR3 spells CASGQTGSPLHF. In DNA form, the CDR3 reads TGTGCCAGCGGCCAGACGGGCTCACCCCTCCACTTT.

This clonotype was counted at least ten times. The genes are TRBV12-3 or TRBV12-4 and TRBJ2-7, with TRBD1 matching 7 bases. The CDR3 totals 15 residues. Trimming cost V 2 bases and J 4 bases; bases outside gene matches: 8. This CDR3 is CASSLRTGPPYEQYF. CDR3 nucleotides: TGTGCCAGCAGTTTACGGACAGGACCCCCTTACGAGCAGTACTTC.

The sample holds many counts of this clonotype. The rearrangement joins TRBV20-1 to TRBJ2-7; TRBD2 agrees at 8 bases. The germline V gene encodes CDR1 DFQATT and CDR2 SNEGSKA (reference sequence). V lost 3 bases to trimming and J lost 5 bases; unmatched junction nucleotides: 6. There are 13 residues in the CDR3. DNA for the CDR3: TGCAGTGCTAGCCCCGGGAGGGCCAACGAGCAGTACTTC. This sequence encodes CSASPGRANEQYF.

This clonotype appeared many times. V usage is TRBV20-1 and J usage is TRBJ2-7; D may be TRBD2 (5 bases). The V gene lost 6 bases and the J gene lost 3 bases, with 9 bases spanning the gap. Germline V lookup: CDR1 DFQATT, CDR2 SNEGSKA (reference sequence). This CDR3 spans 11 amino acids. CDR3 sequence reads: CSAGDGYEQYF. CDR3 DNA: TGCAGTGCGGGAGATGGCTACGAGCAGTACTTC.

In this sample, this clonotype turned up many times. The chain uses TRBV4-1 and TRBJ1-6; TRBD1 is a possible D gene (5 bases). Germline CDR1 is MGHRA and CDR2 is YSYEKL. V lost 3 bases, J lost 13 bases, and 10 bases lay in between. This CDR3 contains 12 residues. CDR3 nucleotide sequence: TGCGCCAGCAGCCAGCCCTGGGGGCCCCTCCACTTT. Protein: CASSQPWGPLHF.

The J gene is TRBJ2-3, the V gene TRBV3-1; D is possibly TRBD2 (6 bases). V was shortened by 0 bases and J by 4 bases, with 14 bases between the two germline ends. The CDR3 has 16 amino acids. Germline assignment: CDR1 LGHDT and CDR2 YNNKEL (reference sequence). CDR3 DNA: TGTGCCAGCAGCCAAGAGGGACTCCTGGGAGCAGATACGCAGTATTTT. This translates into CASSQEGLLGADTQYF.